In this sample, the clone carrying this T cell receptor beta chain turned up many times. TCR alpha and TCR beta cDNA libraries with sample barcodes and UMIs came from 5'RACE using constant-segment primers. TCRdb re-derived calls from the 5' RACE reads in MiXCR, one entry per CDR3 protein. The sample consists of under 600,000 distinct CDR3 sequences, roughly a fifth of them appearing once. The record originates from a study of T-cell memory formation after mild COVID-19. Study information: The two donors had largely donor-specific TCR clusters.

Germline CDR1 is SGHTA and CDR2 is FQGNSA. The CDR3 covers 14 residues. Trimming stripped 4 bases from V and 9 bases from J, with 19 bases between. The receptor's source is an adult woman who had mild COVID-19 (a few samples of this study predate the infection). Cell type and time point are not known. The chain links TRBV7-2 to TRBJ2-7; D might be TRBD1 or TRBD2, each matching 5 bases. Sequenced input: PBMCs or a T cell subset sorted from them (not recorded which). The CDR3: CASSYEGTTPRQYF. In DNA, the CDR3 is TGTGCCAGCAGCTACGAGGGGACCACCCCTCGGCAGTACTTC.